The sequence of this T cell receptor beta chain was determined in a study of PD-1 blockade in classical Hodgkin lymphoma. This clone appeared a single time. Every one of the patients relapsed after autologous stem cell transplantation (brentuximab vedotin exposure was variable). Sequencing was performed with immunoSEQ multiplex PCR; in TCRdb, only in-frame clones are kept and a portion is missing. The sample has just under 100,000 clones, approximately 83% seen once. The sequenced sample was peripheral blood mononuclear cells (PBMCs), obtained at baseline. The TCR was taken from a human donor with classical Hodgkin lymphoma.

This CDR3 reads CASRPRGGLKVPDTQYF. In DNA, the CDR3 is TGTGCCAGCAGGCCCCGAGGAGGTCTTAAAGTTCCAGATACGCAGTATTTT. V usage is TRBV11-2 and J usage is TRBJ2-3, with D perhaps TRBD2 (5 bases). CDR3 length: 17 residues. Germline V gene data show CDR1 as SGHAT and CDR2 as FQNNGV. The V and J ends lost 6 bases and 4 bases respectively, with 23 bases between them. The full variable domain, its missing parts supplied by reference TRBV11-2 and TRBJ2-3, is EAGVAQSPRYKIIEKRQSVAFWCNPISGHATLYWYQQILGQGPKLLIQFQNNGVVDDSQLPKDRFSAERLKGVDSTLKIQPAKLEDSAVYLCASRPRGGLKVPDTQYFGPGTRLTVL.